The source of this T cell receptor (beta chain) is a study of blood T cell repertoires in COVID-19. The CDR3 is 16 amino acids. V gave up 0 bases and J gave up 5 bases; unmatched junction bases: 6. Germline V lookup: CDR1 LNHDA, CDR2 SQIVND (reference sequence). As handled by the study authors: Estimated nucleated cell counts came from reference gene primer amplification. TCRdb's table, derived via immunoSEQ multiplex PCR, lists solely in-frame clones and lacks some. For V, J and clone size, that table is used; D and trimming come from the DNA. The table has about 210,000 clones, around 88% seen once. Participants were aged roughly 18 to 90 years, lived in over 20 US areas, and enrolled virtually. Participant reports of clinical history set cohort assignment.

Specimen: PBMCs or T cells enriched from blood (not recorded which). The V call is TRBV19, the J call TRBJ2-1; 8 bases align to TRBD1. The receptor was isolated from a woman aged 35 to 49 with acute COVID-19. The CDR3, as DNA: TGTGCCAGTAGTATAGATCGGGACAGGACCCACAATGAGCAGTTCTTC. It codes for CASSIDRDRTHNEQFF.